Presented here are 5 T cell receptor beta chains from one specimen sequenced in a study of shared clonotypes between healthy human individuals. Using immunoSEQ multiplex PCR, the repertoire was profiled, and TCRdb retains in-frame clones only, with some absent. The sample shows 2 million to 2.5 million clones, more than 85% of them seen only once. The sequencing sample was made of naive CD4+ T cells from PBMCs. Subset: CD45RA+ positively selected. The receptors originated from a young man in good health. Some clones in this sample may be carry-over from other donors' samples.

The chain employs TRBV5-6 and TRBJ2-5; TRBD1 matches 7 bases. The CDR3 contains 14 residues. From germline, CDR1 is SGHDT and CDR2 YYEEEE. After removal of 1 base from V and 3 bases from J, the junction contained 3 bases not matched to a gene. The CDR3 spells CASSLSDREETQYF. The CDR3 nucleotides are TGTGCCAGCAGCTTGAGTGACAGGGAAGAGACCCAGTACTTC.

The chain combines TRBV7-7 with TRBJ1-1; D unclear. V dropped 1 base and J dropped 2 bases, with 5 bases sitting between them. Per the germline V gene, CDR1 is SSHAT and CDR2 is FNYEAQ (reference sequence). The CDR3 contains 13 residues. CDR3 nucleotide sequence: TGTGCCAGCAGCTTAGGGATTAACACTGAAGCTTTCTTT. Translation gives CASSLGINTEAFF.

This clone occurred once. The V gene is TRBV7-8, the J gene TRBJ2-7, with 7 positions matching TRBD2. Trimming at V came to 2 bases and at J to 3 bases, leaving 7 bases not matched to a gene. The CDR3 loop spans 15 amino acids. CDR1 SGHVS and CDR2 FQNEAQ come from the germline V gene. The CDR3 sequence: CASSLRASGSYEQYF. The CDR3 DNA follows: TGTGCCAGCAGCTTAAGGGCTAGCGGCAGCTACGAGCAGTACTTC.

The chain couples TRBV5-8 to TRBJ2-3, with a weak D call TRBD2 (6 bases). Deletions cut 0 bases from V and 3 bases from J, with 14 bases between. Per the germline V gene, CDR1 is SGHTS and CDR2 is YDEGEE. This CDR3 is 16 amino acids long. The CDR3 here is CASSLAATSRTDTQYF. CDR3 in DNA: TGTGCCAGCAGCTTGGCAGCGACTAGTCGGACAGATACGCAGTATTTT.

The chain has TRBV7-6 and TRBJ2-7; a possible D gene is TRBD2 (6 bases). The V end lost 4 bases, the J end lost 7 bases, and 17 bases lay between the germline ends. This CDR3 has 14 residues. From germline, CDR1 is SGHVS and CDR2 FNYEAQ. The CDR3 here is CASSSGRESGEQYF. CDR3 nucleotides: TGTGCCAGCAGCTCGGGACGGGAGTCTGGAGAGCAGTACTTC.